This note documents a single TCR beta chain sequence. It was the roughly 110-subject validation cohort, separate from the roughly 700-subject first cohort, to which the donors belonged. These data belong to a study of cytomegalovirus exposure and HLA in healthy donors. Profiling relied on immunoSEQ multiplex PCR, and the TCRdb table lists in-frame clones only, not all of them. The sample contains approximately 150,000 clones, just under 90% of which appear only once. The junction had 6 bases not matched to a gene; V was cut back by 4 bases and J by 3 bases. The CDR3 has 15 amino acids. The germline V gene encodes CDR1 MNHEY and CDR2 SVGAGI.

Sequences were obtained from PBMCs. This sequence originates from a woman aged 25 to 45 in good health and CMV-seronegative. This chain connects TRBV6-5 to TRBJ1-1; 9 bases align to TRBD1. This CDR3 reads CASSFTQGADTEAFF. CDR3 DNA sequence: TGTGCCAGCAGTTTCACACAGGGGGCGGACACTGAAGCTTTCTTT.